Following are 19 T cell receptor beta chains from one sample sequenced in a study of early stage breast cancer tumors. Produced via immunoSEQ multiplex PCR; TCRdb's table is partial and in-frame only. The sample lists thousands of clones; roughly 60% were seen once. The sequencing sample was made of breast tumor tissue. The receptor source for this set is a person between 50 and 60 years old with breast cancer.

V and J are TRBV6-5 and TRBJ1-2; tentatively, D is TRBD1 (6 bases). The CDR3 extends over 12 amino acids. The V and J ends lost 6 bases and 4 bases respectively, with 9 bases between them. Germline V CDR1 and CDR2: MNHEY, SVGAGI. The DNA of the CDR3 is TGTGCCAGCAGGGGAGGGGGCTATGGCTACACCTTC. It is translated as CASRGGGYGYTF.

The V gene is TRBV9, the J gene TRBJ2-1, with TRBD2 matching 8 bases. The V gene end was trimmed by 4 bases and the J gene end by 5 bases; junction bases not matched to a gene: 8. Germline V gene lookup returns CDR1 SGDLS and CDR2 YYNGEE. The CDR3 runs 15 residues. The CDR3 protein is CASSLTSGSDNEQFF. The CDR3 DNA reads as TGTGCCAGCAGCCTTACTAGCGGATCGGACAATGAGCAGTTCTTC.

By share, this clone counts as medium-sized. This sample also contains other DNA sequences that code for the same CDR3. The rearrangement links TRBV4-3 to TRBJ1-1; no clear D. This CDR3 has 15 residues. Trimming shortened V by 0 bases and J by 1 base, and 9 bases separated the two germline ends. The germline V gene has CDR1 LGHNA and CDR2 YSLEER. The CDR3 DNA is TGCGCCAGCAGCCAAGACGCTAAAGGGAACACTGAAGCTTTCTTT. Its translation is CASSQDAKGNTEAFF.

This clone was counted between two and nine times. The rearrangement uses TRBV7-9 and TRBJ2-2; D gene unclear. Germline values: CDR1 SEHNR, CDR2 FQNEAQ (reference sequence). V lost 4 bases to trimming and J lost 0 bases, with 0 bases between them. The CDR3 length is 12 residues. As DNA, the CDR3 is TGTGCCAGCAGCTCGAACACCGGGGAGCTGTTTTTT. The encoded protein is CASSSNTGELFF.

This sequence joins TRBV19 and TRBJ2-7; possible D gene TRBD2, 6 bases. Trimming removed 5 bases at V and 0 bases at J, with 14 bases between. The CDR3 is 15 residues long. Germline V CDR1 and CDR2: LNHDA, SQIVND (reference sequence). Here the CDR3 reads CASSVRAGSSYEQYV. CDR3 sequence (DNA): TGTGCCAGTAGTGTCAGGGCGGGAAGCTCCTACGAGCAGTACGTC.

Only one count was recorded for this clone. The chain couples TRBV6-1 to TRBJ2-1; tentative D call: TRBD1 (5 bases). Trimming pared 2 bases from V and 4 bases from J, leaving 12 bases between. Per the germline V gene, CDR1 is MNHNS and CDR2 is SASEGT. The CDR3 length is 15 residues. The CDR3 spells CASSEMTANYNEQFF. As DNA, the CDR3 is TGTGCCAGCAGTGAAATGACAGCAAATTACAATGAGCAGTTCTTC.

This rearrangement joins TRBV7-2 to TRBJ1-1; no clear D. Germline values: CDR1 SGHTA, CDR2 FQGNSA. The germline V and J ends were trimmed by 1 base and 4 bases, with 7 bases remaining between them. The CDR3 consists of 13 residues. Written as DNA, the CDR3 is TGTGCCAGCAGCTTAGTTCCAGGCACTGAAGCTTTCTTT. It translates to CASSLVPGTEAFF.

V is TRBV5-5 and J is TRBJ1-5, with D uncertain. The CDR3 runs to 14 residues. The germline V and J ends were trimmed by 3 bases and 3 bases, with 10 bases remaining between them. Germline assignment: CDR1 SGHKS and CDR2 YYEKEE (reference sequence). The CDR3 here is CASSSDRYNQPQHF. CDR3 DNA: TGTGCCAGCAGCTCCGATCGATACAATCAGCCCCAGCATTTT.

This clone was seen a few times. The genes are TRBV11-2 and TRBJ2-1, with no clear D. The germline CDR1 and CDR2 sequences are SGHAT and FQNNGV. V was clipped by 0 bases and J by 0 bases, with 6 bases between them. CDR3 length: 15 amino acids. The CDR3 DNA follows: TGTGCCAGCAGCTTAGAAGGGTTCTCCTACAATGAGCAGTTCTTC. It translates to CASSLEGFSYNEQFF.

The chain's CDR3 is CASSEGAGAYTGELFF. In DNA, the CDR3 is TGTGCCAGCAGTGAGGGGGCAGGGGCTTACACCGGGGAGCTGTTTTTT. The chain recombines TRBV2 with TRBJ2-2; a weak D match, TRBD1 (6 bases). This CDR3 contains 16 residues. V dropped 3 bases and J dropped 3 bases, with 14 bases sitting between them. Germline V gene lookup returns CDR1 SNHLY and CDR2 FYNNEI.

The J gene is TRBJ2-7, the V gene TRBV30; no clear D gene. CDR3 length: 13 amino acids. V was trimmed by 1 base and J by 3 bases, leaving 10 bases between them. The V gene's germline CDR1 is GTSNPN and CDR2 SVGIG (reference sequence). CDR3 loop: CAWSGGWGYEQYV. The CDR3 nucleotides read TGTGCCTGGAGTGGAGGTTGGGGCTACGAGCAGTACGTC.

J is TRBJ1-2 and V is TRBV5-4; D remains unclear. The CDR3 has 13 amino acids. V was clipped by 0 bases and J by 1 base, with 4 bases between them. Germline CDR1 reads SGHNT; CDR2 reads YYREEE (reference sequence). The CDR3 sequence: CASSLELNYGYTF. The CDR3 nucleotides read TGTGCCAGCAGCTTGGAACTTAACTATGGCTACACCTTC.

The chain is built from TRBV2 and TRBJ2-4; D possibly corresponds to TRBD2 (6 bases). The CDR3 extends over 15 amino acids. V lost 8 bases and J 0 bases, leaving 14 bases between the germline ends. Germline V gives CDR1 SNHLY, CDR2 FYNNEI. The CDR3 is CASEASGLAKNIQYF. CDR3 in DNA: TGTGCCAGCGAAGCGAGCGGGCTAGCCAAAAACATTCAGTACTTC.

The chain uses TRBV4-3 and TRBJ1-2; 8 bases agree with TRBD1. CDR3 length: 15 residues. V gave up 1 base and J gave up 7 bases; unmatched junction bases: 8. The germline CDR1 and CDR2 sequences are LGHNA and YSLEER. For the CDR3, the DNA is TGCGCCAGCAGCCAAGCGTGGACAGGGAAACTTGGCTACACCTTC. It is translated as CASSQAWTGKLGYTF.

This rearrangement joins TRBV9 to TRBJ2-1, with D possibly matching TRBD2 (5 bases). The germline V gene encodes CDR1 SGDLS and CDR2 YYNGEE. V was shortened by 3 bases and J by 0 bases, with 10 bases between the two germline ends. The CDR3 runs to 15 residues. The CDR3 sequence is CASSEGLHSYNEQFF. The CDR3, as DNA: TGTGCCAGCAGCGAAGGACTCCACTCCTACAATGAGCAGTTCTTC.

The V gene is TRBV19, the J gene TRBJ1-5, with 7 bases that match TRBD1. The CDR3 runs to 14 residues. In germline, CDR1 is LNHDA, CDR2 SQIVND (reference sequence). The ends lost 9 bases at V and 2 bases at J; junction bases unmatched: 7. CDR3 sequence (DNA): TGTGCCAGCAACAGGGGAGAAGGCAATCAGCCCCAGCATTTT. Amino acid sequence: CASNRGEGNQPQHF.

CDR3: CASSLRSGSGVGYGYTF. The DNA of the CDR3 is TGTGCCAGCAGTTTAAGGTCGGGTTCGGGGGTCGGCTATGGCTACACCTTC. The chain has TRBV28 and TRBJ1-2; the D gene is possibly TRBD1 (5 bases). The CDR3 consists of 17 residues. In germline, CDR1 is MDHEN, CDR2 SYDVKM. V lost 2 bases and J 4 bases, leaving 20 bases between the germline ends.

The rearrangement links TRBV7-8 to TRBJ2-2, with D maybe TRBD2 (6 bases). The germline V and J ends were trimmed by 1 base and 5 bases, with 11 bases remaining between them. The CDR3 has 15 residues. Germline V gene lookup returns CDR1 SGHVS and CDR2 FQNEAQ. The CDR3 reads CASSLGWGETGELFF. The CDR3 nucleotides read TGTGCCAGCAGCTTAGGGTGGGGGGAAACCGGGGAGCTGTTTTTT. Full variable domain (rest looked up from reference TRBV7-8 and TRBJ2-2): GAGVSQSPRYKVAKRGQDVALRCDPISGHVSLFWYQQALGQGPEFLTYFQNEAQLDKSGLPSDRFFAERPEGSVSTLKIQRTQQEDSAVYLCASSLGWGETGELFFGEGSRLTVL.

This sequence joins TRBV10-2 and TRBJ2-5; 11 bases are shared with TRBD2. CDR3 length: 16 amino acids. Looked up from germline, CDR1 is WSHSY and CDR2 is SAAADI. J lost 3 bases, V lost 8 bases, and 11 bases had no gene match. CDR3 nucleotide sequence: TGCGCCAGCTTCACCCCCGGGACTAGCGGAAAAGAGACCCAGTACTTC. It is translated as CASFTPGTSGKETQYF.